These 23 T cell receptor beta chains came from one sample sequenced in a study of T cells after yellow fever vaccination. TCRdb itself ran the 5' RACE reads through MiXCR, one entry per CDR3 protein. The table includes around 250,000 distinct CDR3 sequences, 5.2% detected once. The sequencing here drew on CD4+ T cells sorted from PBMCs, taken on the day of the yellow fever booster vaccination. Receptors originate from a man aged 18 to 35 who received the YFV17D yellow fever vaccine.

This clonotype was observed a few times. The chain joins TRBV14 to TRBJ2-5; TRBD1 is a possible D gene (5 bases). CDR3 length: 15 amino acids. From germline, CDR1 is SGHDN and CDR2 FVKESK. The V gene lost 4 bases and the J gene lost 0 bases, with 12 bases spanning the gap. The CDR3 spells CASSRLPTDQETQYF. In DNA, the CDR3 is TGTGCCAGCAGCCGCCTACCGACAGACCAAGAGACCCAGTACTTC.

This clonotype was observed a few times. One junction end does not reproduce the germline sequence, and a read error may be involved. The chain has TRBV6-5 and TRBJ1-6; a possible D gene is TRBD1 (5 bases). This CDR3 region has 19 residues. From germline, CDR1 is MNHEY and CDR2 SVGAGI. The CDR3 region has the DNA TGCGCCAGCAGTTCACAGACAAGGGGCTACAGCTCCTATAATTCACCCCTCCACTTT. It codes for CASSSQTRGYSSYNSPLHF.

This clonotype was observed at least ten times. The chain joins TRBV7-8 to TRBJ2-3, with TRBD1 identical over 7 bases. CDR1 and CDR2 from the germline V gene are SGHVS and FQNEAQ. This CDR3 spans 15 amino acids. The V gene end was trimmed by 4 bases and the J gene end by 2 bases; junction bases not matched to a gene: 6. CDR3 DNA: TGTGCCAGCAGCTCGAGGACAGGTCTCACAGATACGCAGTATTTT. This translates into CASSSRTGLTDTQYF. Full variable domain (missing parts from reference TRBV7-8 and TRBJ2-3): GAGVSQSPRYKVAKRGQDVALRCDPISGHVSLFWYQQALGQGPEFLTYFQNEAQLDKSGLPSDRFFAERPEGSVSTLKIQRTQQEDSAVYLCASSSRTGLTDTQYFGPGTRLTVL.

The J gene is TRBJ1-6, the V gene TRBV7-9, with D unclear. The CDR3 spans 15 residues. CDR1 SEHNR and CDR2 FQNEAQ come from the germline V gene (reference sequence). The V end lost 11 bases, the J end lost 0 bases, and 14 bases lay between the germline ends. The CDR3 DNA follows: TGTGCCGGAAGCGGGAGCAGCTCCTATAATTCACCCCTCCACTTT. It codes for CAGSGSSSYNSPLHF.

This clonotype was detected ten times or more. The V gene is TRBV10-3, the J gene TRBJ2-3; 9 positions agree with TRBD2. With 3 bases clipped from V and 2 bases from J, the junction kept 6 bases outside the gene matches. Germline CDR1 and CDR2: ENHRY and SYGVKD. The CDR3 has 16 residues. In nucleotides, the CDR3 is TGTGCCATCAGTGAACCAGCGGGGGGAAACACAGATACGCAGTATTTT. It translates to CAISEPAGGNTDTQYF.

A few counts support this clonotype. The gene calls are TRBV11-3 and TRBJ2-2, with a weak D call TRBD2 (5 bases). The germline V and J ends were trimmed by 1 base and 3 bases, with 9 bases remaining between them. The CDR3 covers 15 residues. The germline V gene has CDR1 SGHNT and CDR2 YENEEA. The CDR3 region is CASSLGGPYTGELFF. For the CDR3, the DNA is TGTGCCAGCAGCTTAGGCGGGCCATACACCGGGGAGCTGTTTTTT.

This clonotype was counted ten times or more. The chain employs TRBV5-1 and TRBJ2-5, with a possible D match to TRBD2 (5 bases). The V end was cut by 4 bases, the J end by 7 bases, with 20 bases between. The germline V gene has CDR1 SGHRS and CDR2 YFSETQ. The CDR3 has 15 residues. In DNA, the CDR3 is TGCGCCAGCAGCGAAATACTAGAAACGATTGGGACCCAGTACTTC. Translating it yields CASSEILETIGTQYF.

This clonotype was seen a handful of times. V gene TRBV10-3 combines with J gene TRBJ1-4; 9 bases match TRBD1. The CDR3 consists of 15 residues. With V trimmed by 6 bases and J by 6 bases, 8 bases remained unmatched. Germline V gene sequence: CDR1 ENHRY, CDR2 SYGVKD. Written as DNA, the CDR3 is TGTGCCATCAGACGGAGGGACAGGGCGGATGAAAAACTGTTTTTT. This codes for CAIRRRDRADEKLFF.

This clonotype has at least ten counts. The chain combines TRBV20-1 with TRBJ1-1; no definite D call. The CDR3 runs 14 residues. Germline V gene lookup returns CDR1 DFQATT and CDR2 SNEGSKA (reference sequence). Trimming removed 0 bases at V and 0 bases at J, with 8 bases between. DNA for the CDR3: TGCAGTGCTAGAGATCCATTTATGAACACTGAAGCTTTCTTT. It specifies CSARDPFMNTEAFF.

The chain couples TRBV20-1 to TRBJ2-5; 13 bases match TRBD2. Trimming took 6 bases from V and 3 from J; bases not matched to a gene: 7. The germline V gene has CDR1 DFQATT and CDR2 SNEGSKA (reference sequence). This CDR3 is built from 15 residues. CDR3 protein: CSATTSGGAKETQYF. The CDR3, as DNA: TGCAGTGCCACCACTAGCGGGGGGGCAAAAGAGACCCAGTACTTC.

This chain connects TRBV2 to TRBJ2-3, with 8 bases identical to TRBD1. The germline V gene has CDR1 SNHLY and CDR2 FYNNEI. V was pared by 6 bases and J by 6 bases, with 5 bases of the junction left unmatched. The CDR3 runs to 13 residues. The CDR3 sequence is CASSQRQGDTQYF. The CDR3, as DNA: TGTGCCAGCAGCCAACGACAGGGGGATACGCAGTATTTT.

This clonotype was observed a handful of times. This chain joins TRBV19 and TRBJ1-6; D remains unclear. V dropped 3 bases and J dropped 4 bases, with 10 bases sitting between them. The CDR3 has 15 amino acids. Germline values: CDR1 LNHDA, CDR2 SQIVND (reference sequence). The CDR3 sequence: CASSIGSTYNSPLHF. CDR3 bases: TGTGCCAGTAGTATCGGGAGTACTTATAATTCACCCCTCCACTTT. Supplemented by reference TRBV19 and TRBJ1-6, the full variable domain reads DGGITQSPKYLFRKEGQNVTLSCEQNLNHDAMYWYRQDPGQGLRLIYYSQIVNDFQKGDIAEGYSVSREKKESFPLTVTSAQKNPTAFYLCASSIGSTYNSPLHFGNGTRLTVT.

In its sample, this clonotype was seen many times. The CDR3 DNA follows: TGCGCCAGCAGCCAAGGGACGCGGGGCAGGTCCAATTCACCCCTCCACTTT. It codes for CASSQGTRGRSNSPLHF. This rearrangement joins TRBV4-1 to TRBJ1-6; D is perhaps TRBD1 (5 bases). Trimming took off 1 base at V and 7 bases at J, with 17 bases between the two ends. Germline V gene sequence: CDR1 MGHRA, CDR2 YSYEKL. The CDR3 is made up of 17 amino acids.

This chain uses TRBV4-2 with TRBJ2-6; 9 nucleotides line up with TRBD2. Germline V gene lookup returns CDR1 LGHNA and CDR2 YNFKEQ. CDR3 length: 17 amino acids. After removal of 1 base from V and 4 bases from J, the junction contained 5 bases not matched to a gene. Here the CDR3 DNA reads TGTGCCAGCAGCCAAGCCGGACTAGCGTCAGGGGCCAACGTCCTGACTTTC. Protein sequence: CASSQAGLASGANVLTF.

The chain combines TRBV23-1 with TRBJ2-3; 8 nucleotides align to TRBD1. TRBV23-1 is an ORF, with its function uncertain. J was trimmed by 6 bases and V by 0 bases; bases with no gene match: 20. The CDR3 sequence is 20 residues long. CDR3 nucleotide sequence: TGCGCCAGCAGTCAATCGACCGGGACAGGTTATCTTTTGGGCCCGGATACGCAGTATTTT. Translated, it gives CASSQSTGTGYLLGPDTQYF.

This clonotype was found a few times. The genes are TRBV27 and TRBJ2-3, with a possible D match to TRBD1 (6 bases). V lost 0 bases and J lost 2, with 15 bases in between. This CDR3 is built from 17 residues. Germline V gene lookup returns CDR1 MNHEY and CDR2 SMNVEV (reference sequence). Here the CDR3 reads CASSLSLLAGVTDTQYF. The CDR3 DNA reads TGTGCCAGCAGTTTATCGCTGTTGGCAGGGGTCACAGATACGCAGTATTTT.

In its sample, this clonotype was seen many times. The gene calls are TRBV20-1 and TRBJ2-7; a possible D gene is TRBD2 (5 bases). This CDR3 region has 16 residues. Germline CDR1 and CDR2: DFQATT and SNEGSKA (reference sequence). V dropped 6 bases and J dropped 0 bases, with 21 bases sitting between them. The CDR3 protein is CSARYLSGISSYEQYF. CDR3 sequence (DNA): TGCAGTGCCAGATATTTGTCCGGGATAAGCTCCTACGAGCAGTACTTC.

Only a few counts were recorded for this clonotype. J is TRBJ1-1 and V is TRBV6-5; D remains unclear. The germline gives CDR1 MNHEY, CDR2 SVGAGI. Trimming shortened V by 7 bases and J by 5 bases, and 20 bases separated the two germline ends. CDR3 length: 15 residues. DNA of the CDR3: TGTGCCAGCAATCCTCGGAGGAGAATTTGGACTGAAGCTTTCTTT. It codes for CASNPRRRIWTEAFF.

This clonotype turned up a few times. The J gene is TRBJ2-1, the V gene TRBV6-6; TRBD2 matches 7 bases. The CDR3 length is 15 residues. Germline-derived CDR1 and CDR2 are MNHNY and SVGAGI (reference sequence). V shed 7 bases and J 3 bases; nucleotides not matched to a gene: 9. As DNA, the CDR3 is TGTGCCAGCACGGGGAGGGGTCAGGGCTACAATGAGCAGTTCTTC. It encodes CASTGRGQGYNEQFF.

This sequence joins TRBV12-3 or TRBV12-4 and TRBJ1-3; tentatively, D is TRBD1 (5 bases). With 3 bases removed from V and 16 bases from J, the gap between germline ends came to 22 bases. The CDR3 loop spans 14 amino acids. CDR3 DNA: TGTGCCAGCAGTTTTGTATCACCTGGTAGCCGGGGGTATTTT. As protein: CASSFVSPGSRGYF.

In this sample, this clonotype turned up many times. The CDR3 DNA is TGTGCCAGCGGGGTGGCCCGACTATCCGATACGCAGTATTTT. Amino acids: CASGVARLSDTQYF. The chain recombines TRBV12-3 or TRBV12-4 with TRBJ2-3, with D tentatively TRBD2 (5 bases). The CDR3 has 14 residues. V shed 8 bases and J shed 6 bases, with 18 bases lying between them.

This clonotype was seen ten or more times. The rearrangement uses TRBV5-1 and TRBJ2-1; tentative D call: TRBD1 (7 bases). This CDR3 is 14 amino acids long. V lost 4 bases and J 10 bases, leaving 18 bases between the germline ends. Germline V gives CDR1 SGHRS, CDR2 YFSETQ. This CDR3 reads CASSPGAQGGEQFF. The CDR3 nucleotides read TGCGCCAGCAGCCCCGGAGCTCAGGGGGGCGAGCAGTTCTTC. Combining the CDR3 with reference TRBV5-1 and TRBJ2-1 gives the whole variable domain KAGVTQTPRYLIKTRGQQVTLSCSPISGHRSVSWYQQTPGQGLQFLFEYFSETQRNKGNFPGRFSGRQFSNSRSEMNVSTLELGDSALYLCASSPGAQGGEQFFGPGTRLTVL.

This clonotype was counted only a few times. The CDR3 coding sequence is TGCAGCGTCGGGGCCCGATACACAGATACGCAGTATTTT. Amino acid sequence: CSVGARYTDTQYF. The chain combines TRBV29-1 with TRBJ2-3; D is perhaps TRBD1 or TRBD2 (5 bases each). In germline, CDR1 is SQVTM, CDR2 ANQGSEA. The CDR3 extends over 13 amino acids. Trimming shortened V by 6 bases and J by 2 bases, and 12 bases separated the two germline ends.